Each of the 20 T cell receptor beta chains below was sequenced from the same sample in a study of a mutant IDH1 vaccine in newly diagnosed glioma. Sequenced by immunoSEQ multiplex PCR; TCRdb stores in-frame clones only, minus some. The sample includes some 80,000 clones, more than 80% of them seen just once. Specified time point: week 23, last vaccination. Every single dose of the vaccine, 300 ug of mutant IDH1 20-mer peptide, came with topical imiquimod. These TCRs' antigens remain unknown. The sequenced sample was PBMCs, obtained from a glioma patient whose treatment included an IDH1 peptide vaccine. These receptors all stem from a woman in her fifties or sixties with glioma.

The chain links TRBV28 to TRBJ2-1, with 8 bases matching TRBD2. This CDR3 region has 17 residues. V lost 2 bases, J lost 7 bases, and 13 bases stayed unmatched. In germline, CDR1 is MDHEN, CDR2 SYDVKM. The CDR3 DNA follows: TGTGCCAGCAGTTTAGCATCGGCGGGAGGTCGAGGAAATGAGCAGTTCTTC. Its translation: CASSLASAGGRGNEQFF.

This chain links TRBV29-1 with TRBJ2-7; 7 nucleotides line up with TRBD2. Germline CDR1 SQVTM, CDR2 ANQGSEA. The ends lost 4 bases at V and 2 bases at J; junction bases unmatched: 8. The CDR3 spans 14 residues. This chain's CDR3 is CSVGRSSGPYEQYF. The DNA of the CDR3 is TGCAGCGTTGGGAGGTCTAGCGGTCCCTACGAGCAGTACTTC.

With regard to this clone: Other DNA sequences of this sample code for an identical CDR3. This chain links TRBV7-9 with TRBJ2-7; 11 bases map to TRBD2. Germline V lookup: CDR1 SEHNR, CDR2 FQNEAQ (reference sequence). Trimming took 6 bases from V and 4 from J; bases not matched to a gene: 8. The CDR3 loop spans 15 amino acids. The CDR3 nucleotides read TGTGCCAGCAGTCTCGGGACTAGCGGATCGTACGAGCAGTACTTC. Translated: CASSLGTSGSYEQYF.

The chain has TRBV6-1 and TRBJ1-2; D unclear. CDR3 length: 13 amino acids. Germline V gives CDR1 MNHNS, CDR2 SASEGT. V lost 6 bases to trimming and J lost 7 bases, with 15 bases between them. CDR3 in DNA: TGTGCCAGCAGGATAACTGGGGAAACTGGCTACACCTTC. It encodes CASRITGETGYTF.

The chain carries TRBV2 and TRBJ2-5, with TRBD2 identical over 11 bases. The closer fit of TRBJ2-7 to the DNA end suggests the J call may be wrong. The CDR3 loop spans 14 amino acids. Per germline, CDR1 SNHLY and CDR2 FYNNEI. The chain's CDR3 is CASIEASGRYEQYF. CDR3 nucleotides: TGTGCCAGCATAGAGGCTAGCGGGAGGTACGAGCAGTACTTC.

The J gene is TRBJ2-1, the V gene TRBV28, with unresolved D. V was trimmed by 6 bases and J by 6 bases, leaving 6 bases between them. Germline CDR1 reads MDHEN; CDR2 reads SYDVKM. CDR3 length: 11 amino acids. CDR3 sequence reads: CASRSGNEQFF. In DNA form, the CDR3 reads TGTGCCAGCAGGTCGGGCAATGAGCAGTTCTTC.

The chain links TRBV7-9 to TRBJ2-5, with D perhaps TRBD2 (5 bases). The J call could be wrong; TRBJ2-7 is a better fit for the DNA end. CDR3 size: 15 residues. Germline CDR1 is SEHNR and CDR2 is FQNEAQ (reference sequence). The CDR3 spells CASSLGQTRGYEQYF. CDR3 DNA: TGTGCCAGCAGCTTAGGTCAGACTCGGGGCTACGAGCAGTACTTC.

V is TRBV5-4 and J is TRBJ2-1, with 7 bases lining up with TRBD2. CDR1 is SGHNT and CDR2 is YYREEE in the germline V gene (reference sequence). This CDR3 has 15 amino acids. V lost 3 bases to trimming and J lost 5 bases; unmatched junction nucleotides: 8. CDR3 sequence: CASSWGPSGDNEQFF. CDR3 coding DNA: TGTGCCAGCAGCTGGGGTCCTAGCGGCGACAATGAGCAGTTCTTC. Looking up the rest from reference TRBV5-4 and TRBJ2-1 gives the full variable domain: ETGVTQSPTHLIKTRGQQVTLRCSSQSGHNTVSWYQQALGQGPQFIFQYYREEENGRGNFPPRFSGLQFPNYSSELNVNALELDDSALYLCASSWGPSGDNEQFFGPGTRLTVL.

The chain combines TRBV2 with TRBJ2-7; tentatively, D is TRBD2 (5 bases). The length of the CDR3 is 13 residues. Germline V gene data show CDR1 as SNHLY and CDR2 as FYNNEI. The ends were cut back, 7 bases at V and 6 bases at J, with 16 bases in the middle. Written as DNA, the CDR3 is TGTGCCAGCACCCTGGGGTCGGGGTCCGAGCAGTACTTC. This sequence encodes CASTLGSGSEQYF.

This clone appeared a few times. The chain couples TRBV6-5 to TRBJ1-1; TRBD1 is a possible D gene (5 bases). The CDR3 covers 13 residues. V was clipped by 2 bases and J by 5 bases, with 9 bases between them. In germline, CDR1 is MNHEY, CDR2 SVGAGI. In DNA, the CDR3 is TGTGCCAGCAGTTACACGGGGCAGACTGAAGCTTTCTTT. This sequence encodes CASSYTGQTEAFF.

This rearrangement joins TRBV5-5 to TRBJ1-4; D is perhaps TRBD1 (5 bases). Germline V lookup: CDR1 SGHKS, CDR2 YYEKEE (reference sequence). The CDR3 has 15 amino acids. V was pared by 5 bases and J by 8 bases, with 19 bases between. The CDR3 region is CASSSPRRGREKLFF. In DNA, the CDR3 is TGTGCCAGCAGTTCCCCTAGGCGGGGGAGGGAAAAACTGTTTTTT.

The rearrangement links TRBV18 to TRBJ1-1, with TRBD1 matching 7 bases. Germline CDR1 reads KGHSH; CDR2 reads LQKENI. The ends lost 0 bases at V and 0 bases at J; junction bases unmatched: 1. The length of the CDR3 is 15 residues. DNA for the CDR3: TGTGCCAGCTCACCACCGGGACAGTTGAACACTGAAGCTTTCTTT. Translating it yields CASSPPGQLNTEAFF.

The chain combines TRBV30 with TRBJ2-6, with D perhaps TRBD2 (6 bases). CDR1 is GTSNPN and CDR2 is SVGIG in the germline V gene (reference sequence). Trimming took off 4 bases at V and 4 bases at J, with 11 bases between the two ends. The CDR3 is 14 residues long. CDR3 DNA sequence: TGTGCCTGGAAACCAGGAGGGGGGGCCAACGTCCTGACTTTC. Translated, it gives CAWKPGGGANVLTF.

V and J are TRBV5-6 and TRBJ2-3; D uncertain. This CDR3 is 12 amino acids long. V gave up 2 bases and J gave up 3 bases, with 4 bases separating them. Germline CDR1 reads SGHDT; CDR2 reads YYEEEE. Here the CDR3 reads CASSFWTDTQYF. The CDR3 nucleotides read TGTGCCAGCAGCTTCTGGACAGATACGCAGTATTTT.

The chain joins TRBV18 to TRBJ2-2, with D perhaps being TRBD1 or TRBD2 (6 bases each). The V gene lost 3 bases and the J gene lost 7 bases, with 15 bases spanning the gap. The CDR3 loop spans 15 amino acids. Germline CDR1 KGHSH, CDR2 LQKENI. CDR3: CASSPTRGDGGELFF. CDR3 DNA: TGTGCCAGCTCACCGACGAGGGGGGACGGCGGGGAGCTGTTTTTT.

The rearrangement links TRBV6-5 to TRBJ2-7; 7 nucleotides line up with TRBD1. From germline, CDR1 is MNHEY and CDR2 SVGAGI. The length of the CDR3 is 15 residues. J lost 3 bases, V lost 0 bases, and 5 bases had no gene match. DNA of the CDR3: TGTGCCAGCAGTTACTCGACAGGGACGAACTACGAGCAGTACTTC. Encoded protein: CASSYSTGTNYEQYF.

This chain connects TRBV5-1 to TRBJ1-3, with unresolved D. Germline V gives CDR1 SGHRS, CDR2 YFSETQ. This CDR3 is built from 15 residues. The ends were cut back, 0 bases at V and 4 bases at J, with 11 bases in the middle. The CDR3 is CASSLVGSGGNTIYF. The CDR3 DNA reads TGCGCCAGCAGCTTGGTCGGGAGCGGGGGAAACACCATATATTTT.

The rearrangement links TRBV5-1 to TRBJ1-2, with TRBD1 as a possible D gene (5 bases). Germline V gene data show CDR1 as SGHRS and CDR2 as YFSETQ. The CDR3 has 14 residues. Trimming removed 2 bases from V and 2 bases from J, with 10 bases in between. The chain's CDR3 is CASSLGDLNYGYTF. CDR3 coding DNA: TGCGCCAGCAGCTTAGGGGACTTAAACTATGGCTACACCTTC.

The J gene is TRBJ2-5, the V gene TRBV6-6; D call uncertain. Germline V gene lookup returns CDR1 MNHNY and CDR2 SVGAGI (reference sequence). V lost 0 bases, J lost 3 bases, and 8 bases lay in between. The CDR3 totals 14 residues. The CDR3 sequence: CASSYSPIKETQYF. CDR3 coding DNA: TGTGCCAGCAGTTACTCCCCGATAAAAGAGACCCAGTACTTC.

This chain uses TRBV18 with TRBJ1-2; the match to TRBD1 covers 7 bases. This CDR3 contains 16 residues. Germline V gene sequence: CDR1 KGHSH, CDR2 LQKENI. J gave up 6 bases and V 3 bases, and 13 bases lay outside the gene matches. CDR3 coding DNA: TGTGCCAGCTCACCGCGCTTGACCGGGACAGAGAATGGCTACACCTTC. This sequence encodes CASSPRLTGTENGYTF.